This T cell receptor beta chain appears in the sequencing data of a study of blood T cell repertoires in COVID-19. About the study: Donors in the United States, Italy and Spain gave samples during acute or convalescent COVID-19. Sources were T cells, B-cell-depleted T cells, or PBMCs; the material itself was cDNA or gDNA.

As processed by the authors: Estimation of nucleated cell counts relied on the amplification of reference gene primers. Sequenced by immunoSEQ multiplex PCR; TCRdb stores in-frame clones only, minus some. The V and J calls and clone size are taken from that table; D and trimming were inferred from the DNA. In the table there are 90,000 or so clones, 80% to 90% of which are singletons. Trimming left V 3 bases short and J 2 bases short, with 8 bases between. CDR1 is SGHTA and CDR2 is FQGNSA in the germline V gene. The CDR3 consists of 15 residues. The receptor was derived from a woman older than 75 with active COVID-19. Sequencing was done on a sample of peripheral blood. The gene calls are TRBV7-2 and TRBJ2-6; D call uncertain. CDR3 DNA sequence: TGTGCCAGCAGCTTCGTTACGGCTGGGGCCAACGTCCTGACTTTC. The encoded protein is CASSFVTAGANVLTF.